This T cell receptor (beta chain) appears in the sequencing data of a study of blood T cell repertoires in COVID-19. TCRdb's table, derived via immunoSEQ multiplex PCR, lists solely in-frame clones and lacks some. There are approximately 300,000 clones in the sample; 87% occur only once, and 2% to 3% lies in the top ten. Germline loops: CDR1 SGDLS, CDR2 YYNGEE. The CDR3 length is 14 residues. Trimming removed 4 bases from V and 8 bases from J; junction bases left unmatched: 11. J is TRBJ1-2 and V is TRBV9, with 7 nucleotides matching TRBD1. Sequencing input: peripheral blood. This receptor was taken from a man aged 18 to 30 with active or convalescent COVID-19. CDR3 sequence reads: CASSSVGDSGGYTF. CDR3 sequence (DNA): TGTGCCAGCAGCTCGGTGGGGGACAGTGGAGGCTACACCTTC.